This T cell receptor beta chain was obtained from a study of blood T cell repertoires in COVID-19. Study context: The analysed material was cDNA or gDNA that came from T cells, B-cell-depleted T cells, or PBMCs.

V was shortened by 4 bases and J by 2 bases, with 11 bases between the two germline ends. CDR1 and CDR2 (germline): MNHEY, SVGAGI. The CDR3 loop spans 15 amino acids. Original processing notes: Amplifying reference gene primers gave estimates of nucleated cell counts. Clones were read by immunoSEQ multiplex PCR, and TCRdb kept only the in-frame ones, dropping some. The V and J calls and clone size come from that table; D and trimming were worked out from the DNA. The sample lists about 250,000 clones, about four fifths seen once, with about 9.6% in the top ten. The chain couples TRBV6-5 to TRBJ2-2; D gene uncertain. The receptor was isolated from an elderly man with acute or convalescent COVID-19. The sequenced sample consisted of peripheral blood. CDR3 residues: CASSFDWSNTGELFF. The CDR3 region has the DNA TGTGCCAGCAGTTTCGACTGGAGTAACACCGGGGAGCTGTTTTTT.